Sequencing of this T cell receptor beta chain was carried out in a study of T cell responses to AZD1222 COVID-19 vaccine. Study-level results: Unmutated variant regions reportedly attract nearly half of all spike-specific TCRs. There were repertoire samples only from the period after the peak T cell response.

Trimming stripped 2 bases from V and 2 bases from J, with 9 bases between. CDR3 length equals 14 residues. Germline V gene sequence: CDR1 MNHEY, CDR2 SVGEGT. A remark on this clone: Antigen: not known.

Clones were read by immunoSEQ multiplex PCR, and TCRdb kept only the in-frame ones, dropping some. The table records 99,000 or so clones, approximately 88% of them present only once. The clonotype originates from an adult in good health. The chain is built from TRBV6-2 or TRBV6-3 and TRBJ1-2; D uncertain. The sample was peripheral blood, taken on day 0 of AZD1222 vaccination. The CDR3 loop reads CASSYARWNYGYTF. For the CDR3, the DNA is TGTGCCAGCAGTTACGCCAGGTGGAACTATGGCTACACCTTC.